The present TCR beta chain was sequenced within a study of T cell repertoires in cytomegalovirus infection. Study in general: Public TCR beta signatures were indicative of both CMV infection and a matching HLA type.

One entry per CDR3 protein results from TCRdb running MiXCR on the reads. The sample includes fewer than 250,000 distinct CDR3 sequences, approximately 13% of them seen just once. This clonotype was counted ten times or more. Its specificity is unknown. Study-level results: Totalled public TCR beta family frequency picked out people who carried CMV plus the relevant HLA.

This CDR3 region has 13 residues. V was pared by 10 bases and J by 3 bases, with 13 bases between. The clonotype originates from a human donor in good health (CMV status not recorded). Some clones in this sample may be carry-over from other donors' samples. The chain combines TRBV12-3 or TRBV12-4 with TRBJ2-1; D may be TRBD2 (6 bases). The sample taken for sequencing was PBMCs. CDR3 protein: CATGGKGYNEQFF. CDR3 DNA sequence: TGTGCCACCGGCGGGAAAGGCTACAATGAGCAGTTCTTC.